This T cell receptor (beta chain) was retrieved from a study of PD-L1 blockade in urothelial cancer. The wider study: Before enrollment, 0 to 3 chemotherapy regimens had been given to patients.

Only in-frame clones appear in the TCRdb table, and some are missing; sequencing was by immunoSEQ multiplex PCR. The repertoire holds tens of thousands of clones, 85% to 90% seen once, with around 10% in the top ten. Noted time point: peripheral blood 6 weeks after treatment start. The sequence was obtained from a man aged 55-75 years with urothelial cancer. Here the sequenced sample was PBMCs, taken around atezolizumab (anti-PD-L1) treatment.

For the CDR3, the DNA is TGTGCCAGCTCAGGGACAGACCAAGAGACCCAGTACTTC. Translation gives CASSGTDQETQYF. The genes are TRBV18 and TRBJ2-5; 7 nucleotides match TRBD1. Per germline, CDR1 KGHSH and CDR2 LQKENI. This CDR3 region has 13 residues. V lost 5 bases, J lost 0 bases, and 0 bases stayed unmatched.